The next 17 T cell receptor beta chains were all read from a single sample in a study of T cell repertoires in cytomegalovirus infection. TCRdb redid the calling of the reads with MiXCR, one entry per CDR3 protein. The table shows approximately 910,000 distinct CDR3 sequences, with roughly 31% occurring only once. No antigens are known for them. This sample comprised cultured CD8+ T cells from PBMCs, obtained from culture after CMV antigen stimulation. The receptors originated from a human donor in good health (CMV status not recorded). Some clones in this sample may be carry-over from other donors' samples.

The CDR3 DNA reads as TGTGCCAGCAGCTCCCCTGGGGACAGGGGGGGCTACACCTTC. Translated: CASSSPGDRGGYTF. This chain uses TRBV13 with TRBJ1-2; TRBD1 matches at 11 bases. This CDR3 has 14 amino acids. Germline V gives CDR1 PRHDT, CDR2 FYEKMQ (reference sequence). The ends lost 4 bases at V and 8 bases at J; junction bases unmatched: 6.

This clonotype has more than one count but fewer than ten. The V call is TRBV19, the J call TRBJ1-3; D call uncertain. The CDR3 runs 14 residues. Germline CDR1 is LNHDA and CDR2 is SQIVND (reference sequence). Deletions cut 7 bases from V and 0 bases from J, with 10 bases between. The CDR3 DNA follows: TGTGCCAGTATCCAGGACCCCTCTGGAAACACCATATATTTT. Residues: CASIQDPSGNTIYF.

V gene TRBV6-2 or TRBV6-3 combines with J gene TRBJ1-5; D is ambiguous. There are 13 residues in the CDR3. With 7 bases removed from V and 4 bases from J, the gap between germline ends came to 11 bases. The germline V gene has CDR1 MNHEY and CDR2 SVGEGT. CDR3 DNA sequence: TGTGCCAGCACCGACGGGCCTAATCAGCCCCAGCATTTT. The encoded protein is CASTDGPNQPQHF.

The rearrangement joins TRBV19 to TRBJ2-2, with D uncertain. The ends were cut back, 1 base at V and 7 bases at J, with 7 bases in the middle. The CDR3 is 13 amino acids. The germline V gene encodes CDR1 LNHDA and CDR2 SQIVND (reference sequence). The CDR3 DNA reads TGTGCCAGTAGTATAGGTGGAGACGGGGAGCTGTTTTTT. It translates to CASSIGGDGELFF.

The rearrangement links TRBV7-6 to TRBJ1-1, with a possible D match to TRBD1 (5 bases). Looked up from germline, CDR1 is SGHVS and CDR2 is FNYEAQ. The CDR3 sequence is 13 residues long. V shed 1 base and J shed 8 bases, with 11 bases lying between them. The DNA for the CDR3 is TGTGCCAGCAGCTTAGTGATGACAGCAGAAGCTTTCTTT. This gives the protein CASSLVMTAEAFF.

The V and J genes are TRBV7-9 and TRBJ2-3; 11 nucleotides line up with TRBD2. The CDR3 consists of 13 residues. Trimming at V came to 9 bases and at J to 3 bases, leaving 2 bases not matched to a gene. The germline CDR1 and CDR2 sequences are SEHNR and FQNEAQ (reference sequence). CDR3 loop: CASSGGETDTQYF. The CDR3, as DNA: TGTGCCAGTAGCGGGGGGGAAACAGATACGCAGTATTTT.

At least ten counts were recorded for this clonotype. CDR3 sequence: CASSYDRSGTYEQYF. CDR3 DNA: TGTGCCAGCAGCTACGACAGGTCCGGGACCTACGAGCAGTACTTC. The chain is built from TRBV5-6 and TRBJ2-7, with D possibly being TRBD1 (6 bases). Trimming pared 3 bases from V and 2 bases from J, leaving 15 bases between. Germline V lookup: CDR1 SGHDT, CDR2 YYEEEE. This CDR3 is 15 amino acids long. The full variable domain, rest sourced from reference TRBV5-6 and TRBJ2-7, is DAGVTQSPTHLIKTRGQQVTLRCSPKSGHDTVSWYQQALGQGPQFIFQYYEEEERQRGNFPDRFSGHQFPNYSSELNVNALLLGDSALYLCASSYDRSGTYEQYFGPGTRLTVT.

The chain carries TRBV6-2 or TRBV6-3 and TRBJ1-1, with D possibly TRBD1 on 6 matching bases. Trimming left V 6 bases short and J 11 bases short, with 16 bases between. Germline-derived CDR1 and CDR2 are MNHEY and SVGEGT. The CDR3 covers 12 residues. CDR3: CASSLRGRRAFF. The CDR3 coding sequence is TGTGCCAGCAGCCTCAGGGGTCGCCGGGCTTTCTTT.

The chain is built from TRBV5-5 and TRBJ1-3; D uncertain. Germline CDR1 reads SGHKS; CDR2 reads YYEKEE (reference sequence). This CDR3 comprises 16 residues. V was shortened by 0 bases and J by 0 bases, with 10 bases between the two germline ends. The CDR3 loop is CASSLALGSSGNTIYF. CDR3 in DNA: TGTGCCAGCAGCTTGGCCCTCGGGAGCTCTGGAAACACCATATATTTT.

In this sample, this clonotype turned up a few times. The chain is built from TRBV7-2 and TRBJ1-6; no clear D gene. Trimming pared 1 base from V and 8 bases from J, leaving 15 bases between. The CDR3 consists of 16 residues. CDR1 and CDR2 (germline): SGHTA, FQGNSA. CDR3 protein: CASSLVGSSPYSPLHF. The CDR3 nucleotides are TGTGCCAGCAGCTTAGTGGGAAGTTCTCCCTATTCACCCCTCCACTTT.

The chain carries TRBV7-6 and TRBJ1-5; 9 bases fit TRBD1. The CDR3 loop spans 14 amino acids. Germline V lookup: CDR1 SGHVS, CDR2 FNYEAQ. Trimming took 5 bases from V and 6 from J; bases not matched to a gene: 5. CDR3 in amino acids: CASSQGQGVQPQHF. In DNA, the CDR3 is TGTGCCAGCAGCCAGGGACAGGGTGTTCAGCCCCAGCATTTT. Supplemented by reference TRBV7-6 and TRBJ1-5, the full variable domain reads GAGVSQSPRYKVTKRGQDVALRCDPISGHVSLYWYRQALGQGPEFLTYFNYEAQQDKSGLPNDRFSAERPEGSISTLTIQRTEQRDSAMYRCASSQGQGVQPQHFGDGTRLSIL.

The table lists this clonotype with many counts. The chain is built from TRBV6-5 and TRBJ1-1; D not resolved. The CDR3 is made up of 13 amino acids. Germline lookup yields CDR1 MNHEY and CDR2 SVGAGI. Trimming left V 2 bases short and J 4 bases short, with 8 bases between. The CDR3 nucleotides are TGTGCCAGCAGTTACAGGGATTCCACTGAAGCTTTCTTT. Residues: CASSYRDSTEAFF.

The V and J genes are TRBV2 and TRBJ1-1, with D unresolved. The CDR3 is 16 amino acids. Germline loops: CDR1 SNHLY, CDR2 FYNNEI. The V end was cut by 2 bases, the J end by 1 base, with 14 bases between. The CDR3 DNA reads as TGTGCCAGCAGTGAACGGAGGCCGAGGGAGAACACTGAAGCTTTCTTT. It specifies CASSERRPRENTEAFF.

CDR3 DNA sequence: TGCAGTGCTAGTGGGTTGGGCAATCAGCCCCAGCATTTT. Translation: CSASGLGNQPQHF. V gene TRBV20-1 combines with J gene TRBJ1-5; D call uncertain. The CDR3 consists of 13 residues. Trimming removed 3 bases at V and 2 bases at J, with 8 bases between. CDR1 and CDR2 from the germline V gene are DFQATT and SNEGSKA (reference sequence).

The chain uses TRBV12-3 or TRBV12-4 and TRBJ2-1; 8 bases agree with TRBD1. The ends lost 6 bases at V and 0 bases at J; junction bases unmatched: 13. The CDR3 totals 18 residues. The CDR3 is CASRLDRDFPSSYNEQFF. CDR3 bases: TGTGCCAGCAGGCTGGACAGGGATTTTCCGAGCTCCTACAATGAGCAGTTCTTC.

A few counts support this clonotype. This chain connects TRBV7-2 to TRBJ2-7; 7 bases agree with TRBD1. Trimming took 6 bases from V and 6 from J; bases not matched to a gene: 5. Germline CDR1 SGHTA, CDR2 FQGNSA. This CDR3 contains 12 residues. Here the CDR3 DNA reads TGTGCCAGCAGTCTGACAGGGCTCGAGCAGTACTTC. This translates into CASSLTGLEQYF.

The V gene is TRBV19, the J gene TRBJ1-1, with a possible D match to TRBD1 (5 bases). CDR1 is LNHDA, CDR2 SQIVND, per germline (reference sequence). V dropped 9 bases and J dropped 5 bases, with 19 bases sitting between them. The CDR3 runs 14 residues. CDR3: CASNRDGGPTEAFF. The CDR3 DNA sequence: TGTGCCAGCAACCGGGACGGAGGCCCAACTGAAGCTTTCTTT. The entire variable domain, with the rest obtained from reference TRBV19 and TRBJ1-1, is as follows: DGGITQSPKYLFRKEGQNVTLSCEQNLNHDAMYWYRQDPGQGLRLIYYSQIVNDFQKGDIAEGYSVSREKKESFPLTVTSAQKNPTAFYLCASNRDGGPTEAFFGQGTRLTVV.